This T cell receptor beta chain was identified during a study of cytomegalovirus exposure and HLA in healthy donors. Study summary: A previous analysis identified 100 million to 120 million unique TCR beta sequences derived from approximately 190 million T cells.

It was with 60 Vbeta and 13 Jbeta primers that the PCR ran. Sequenced by immunoSEQ multiplex PCR; TCRdb stores in-frame clones only, minus some. This table holds around 190,000 clones, roughly 86% found once. This CDR3 has 11 residues. V dropped 2 bases and J dropped 4 bases, with 6 bases sitting between them. Germline CDR1 reads DFQATT; CDR2 reads SNEGSKA (reference sequence). Concerning this clone: Its antigen is currently unknown.

Overall study results and limits: The study listed 164 cytomegalovirus-associated TCR beta chains. In a later analysis, TCR beta V- and J-gene trimming was associated with a missense DCLRE1C variant. Later work showed greater clonal expansion in HLA-associated TCR beta chains than in equally common others.

The sequenced sample consisted of PBMCs. The source of this sequence is a woman aged 18-29 years in good health and CMV-seronegative. This sequence joins TRBV20-1 and TRBJ2-7; perhaps TRBD2 as D (5 bases). This CDR3 reads CSARKRYEQYF. CDR3 nucleotides: TGCAGTGCTAGAAAGCGGTACGAGCAGTACTTC.